These 24 T cell receptor beta chains share one sample of origin, sequenced in a study of blood T cells in healthy people across ages. Next came a second PCR, run for about 7 to 12 cycles, which used a sample-barcoded 5' primer along with a J-beta primer mix. TCRdb reanalysed the 5' RACE reads using MiXCR and keeps one entry per CDR3 protein. The sample shows hundreds of thousands of distinct CDR3 sequences, less than 35% of them seen only once. The sample was blood. These receptors came from a woman of 80 years or more in good health.

This clonotype was counted at least ten times. V usage is TRBV2 and J usage is TRBJ2-7, with a possible D match to TRBD2 (6 bases). The CDR3 totals 14 residues. V lost 4 bases and J 0 bases, leaving 10 bases between the germline ends. The germline V gene has CDR1 SNHLY and CDR2 FYNNEI. The CDR3 DNA is TGTGCCAGCAGTGTTGGGGGACTCTCCTACGAGCAGTACTTC. Translation: CASSVGGLSYEQYF.

Note on this clonotype: At one boundary the junction diverges from the germline segment, which might be a read error. For the CDR3, the DNA is TGTGTCAGCAGCCTAGGTAGTAGCACAGATACGCAGTATTTT. Residues: CVSSLGSSTDTQYF. V usage is TRBV7-9 and J usage is TRBJ2-3; D is uncertain. Germline V gene sequence: CDR1 SEHNR, CDR2 FQNEAQ (reference sequence). CDR3 length: 14 residues.

This clonotype appeared a single time. The gene calls are TRBV7-6 and TRBJ1-6, with unresolved D. V lost 4 bases and J lost 10, with 20 bases in between. From germline, CDR1 is SGHVS and CDR2 FNYEAQ. The CDR3 covers 16 residues. Here the CDR3 reads CASSSGGKGIKSPLHF. The CDR3 DNA reads as TGTGCCAGCAGCTCAGGAGGGAAGGGAATTAAGTCACCCCTCCACTTT.

The chain employs TRBV10-3 and TRBJ2-1; 9 bases match TRBD2. The germline V gene encodes CDR1 ENHRY and CDR2 SYGVKD. The V segment lost 6 bases and the J segment 7 bases; nucleotides outside the gene matches: 16. The CDR3 sequence is 17 residues long. CDR3 protein: CAIRDEPGLAQGNEQFF. CDR3 nucleotides: TGTGCCATCAGGGACGAACCGGGACTAGCTCAAGGAAATGAGCAGTTCTTC.

This clonotype was counted at least ten times. The rearrangement links TRBV7-9 to TRBJ2-3; no reliable D call. The V gene lost 1 base and the J gene lost 1 base, with 15 bases spanning the gap. CDR1 is SEHNR, CDR2 FQNEAQ, per germline (reference sequence). CDR3 length: 17 residues. CDR3 sequence (DNA): TGTGCCAGCAGCTTAGGAGGTTTGGGGTCCCGCACAGATACGCAGTATTTT. It is translated as CASSLGGLGSRTDTQYF. Variable domain in full (rest from reference TRBV7-9 and TRBJ2-3): DTGVSQNPRHKITKRGQNVTFRCDPISEHNRLYWYRQTLGQGPEFLTYFQNEAQLEKSRLLSDRFSAERPKGSFSTLEIQRTEQGDSAMYLCASSLGGLGSRTDTQYFGPGTRLTVL.

In this sample, this clonotype turned up a few times. This sequence joins TRBV14 and TRBJ2-3; no clear D. V lost 3 bases, J lost 1 base, and 8 bases lay in between. Looked up from germline, CDR1 is SGHDN and CDR2 is FVKESK. CDR3 size: 14 residues. In DNA, the CDR3 is TGTGCCAGCAGCCACAAGGTCGGCACAGATACGCAGTATTTT. It is translated as CASSHKVGTDTQYF. Together with reference TRBV14 and TRBJ2-3, the CDR3 gives the full variable domain: EAGVTQFPSHSVIEKGQTVTLRCDPISGHDNLYWYRRVMGKEIKFLLHFVKESKQDESGMPNNRFLAERTGGTYSTLKVQPAELEDSGVYFCASSHKVGTDTQYFGPGTRLTVL.

The chain carries TRBV2 and TRBJ1-2; a weak D match, TRBD1 (5 bases). CDR3 size: 14 residues. The germline V and J ends were trimmed by 4 bases and 5 bases, with 14 bases remaining between them. Germline V lookup: CDR1 SNHLY, CDR2 FYNNEI. CDR3 residues: CASSARQNQYGYTF. The CDR3 DNA is TGTGCCAGCAGTGCTCGACAGAACCAGTATGGCTACACCTTC. Full variable domain (missing parts from reference TRBV2 and TRBJ1-2): EPEVTQTPSHQVTQMGQEVILRCVPISNHLYFYWYRQILGQKVEFLVSFYNNEISEKSEIFDDQFSVERPDGSNFTLKIRSTKLEDSAMYFCASSARQNQYGYTFGSGTRLTVV.

This clonotype has at least ten counts. This chain joins TRBV6-5 and TRBJ1-2, with unresolved D. The CDR3 has 13 residues. Germline lookup yields CDR1 MNHEY and CDR2 SVGAGI. The V end was cut by 2 bases, the J end by 4 bases, with 8 bases between. Here the CDR3 DNA reads TGTGCCAGCAGTTACCTCGGAGGCTATGGCTACACCTTC. As protein: CASSYLGGYGYTF.

This clonotype was seen a few times. The chain recombines TRBV7-2 with TRBJ2-2; either TRBD1 or TRBD2 may supply D (5 bases each). Germline V lookup: CDR1 SGHTA, CDR2 FQGNSA. There are 15 residues in the CDR3. V lost 5 bases and J lost 0, with 10 bases in between. Here the CDR3 reads CASSRDGPNTGELFF. DNA for the CDR3: TGTGCCAGCAGCCGGGACGGTCCGAACACCGGGGAGCTGTTTTTT.

This clonotype was seen just once. The gene calls are TRBV6-1 and TRBJ2-4; D is uncertain. The CDR3 is 14 amino acids. Germline V gene lookup returns CDR1 MNHNS and CDR2 SASEGT. V was trimmed by 3 bases and J by 13 bases, leaving 19 bases between them. CDR3 in DNA: TGTGCCAGCAGTGAGACCCTAGGTGGAAGCATCCAGTACTTC. It translates to CASSETLGGSIQYF.

The chain employs TRBV18 and TRBJ2-7, with D tentatively TRBD2 (6 bases). Per germline, CDR1 KGHSH and CDR2 LQKENI. This CDR3 region has 13 residues. V shed 4 bases and J shed 7 bases, with 14 bases lying between them. The CDR3 protein is CASSRVDYNEQYF. The CDR3 DNA sequence: TGTGCCAGCTCACGGGTGGACTACAATGAGCAGTACTTC.

This chain connects TRBV28 to TRBJ1-5; no definite D call. V was trimmed by 1 base and J by 5 bases, leaving 15 bases between them. CDR1 is MDHEN and CDR2 is SYDVKM in the germline V gene. This CDR3 has 16 residues. The CDR3 bases are TGTGCCAGCAGTTTATATAAGAGGGTAGGTTATCAGCCCCAGCATTTT. This encodes CASSLYKRVGYQPQHF.

Regarding this clonotype: The junction and the germline gene differ at one end; a read error may be behind it. The J gene is TRBJ2-7, the V gene TRBV5-1; D is perhaps TRBD2 (5 bases). Germline CDR1 is SGHRS and CDR2 is YFSETQ. The CDR3 is made up of 14 amino acids. The CDR3 nucleotides are TGCGCCAGCAGCTTGGGAGGGTCCCGCTACAAGCAGTACTTC. Its translation is CASSLGGSRYKQYF.

Note on this clonotype: This may arise from a read error, as a much more abundant clone is one base away. The chain joins TRBV15 to TRBJ2-5; D gene unclear. CDR1 and CDR2 (germline): LNHNV, YYDKDF (reference sequence). The CDR3 sequence is 13 residues long. V was cut by 0 bases and J by 11 bases, with 13 bases left in between. The CDR3 protein is CATSRDPNNEQYF. The CDR3 DNA follows: TGTGCCACCAGCAGAGATCCAAACAATGAGCAGTACTTC. Based on the CDR3 plus reference TRBV15 and TRBJ2-5, the full variable domain is DAMVIQNPRYQVTQFGKPVTLSCSQTLNHNVMYWYQQKSSQAPKLLFHYYDKDFNNEADTPDNFQSRRPNTSFCFLDIRSPGLGDTAMYLCATSRDPNNEQYFGPGTRLLVL.

The chain employs TRBV18 and TRBJ1-1; D gene unclear. Germline CDR1 reads KGHSH; CDR2 reads LQKENI. V was trimmed by 5 bases and J by 1 base, leaving 11 bases between them. This CDR3 is 14 amino acids long. CDR3 sequence reads: CASSSLGQNTEAFF. CDR3 bases: TGTGCCAGCTCATCATTGGGCCAGAACACTGAAGCTTTCTTT.

This clonotype came up many times. The chain recombines TRBV9 with TRBJ2-1; D is possibly TRBD1 or TRBD2 (5 bases each). Germline V gene data show CDR1 as SGDLS and CDR2 as YYNGEE. The CDR3 totals 15 residues. V gave up 4 bases and J gave up 4 bases, with 15 bases separating them. CDR3 DNA sequence: TGTGCCAGCAGCCTCTCGGGGCAGGATTACAATGAGCAGTTCTTC. It codes for CASSLSGQDYNEQFF.

Ten or more counts support this clonotype. The chain has TRBV25-1 and TRBJ1-1, with 9 positions matching TRBD1. J gave up 0 bases and V 5 bases, and 7 bases lay outside the gene matches. The germline V gene has CDR1 MGHDK and CDR2 SYGVNS. This CDR3 is 16 amino acids long. The CDR3 spells CASSRPGTGLNTEAFF. CDR3 coding DNA: TGTGCCAGCAGTCGTCCCGGGACAGGGTTGAACACTGAAGCTTTCTTT.

As regards this clonotype: This may be a read error, as it is one base from a much larger clone. The J gene is TRBJ2-4, the V gene TRBV6-1; D may correspond to TRBD1 or TRBD2 (5 bases each). The closer fit of TRBJ2-7 to the DNA end suggests the J call may be wrong. CDR1 MNHNS and CDR2 SASEGT come from the germline V gene. This CDR3 has 15 amino acids. CDR3 nucleotides: TGTGCCATCCTCTTGGGGACCTCCTCGATCTGCGAGCAGTACTTC. Translated, it gives CAILLGTSSICEQYF.

The chain joins TRBV7-2 to TRBJ1-3; no definite D call. V shed 6 bases and J shed 3 bases, with 12 bases lying between them. Germline values: CDR1 SGHTA, CDR2 FQGNSA. The CDR3 runs to 14 residues. The chain's CDR3 is CASSYGIGGNTIYF. In DNA, the CDR3 is TGTGCCAGCAGTTATGGAATAGGTGGAAACACCATATATTTT.

This clonotype was seen many times. The gene calls are TRBV6-5 and TRBJ1-5, with a tentative D call TRBD1 (6 bases). Trimming left V 6 bases short and J 0 bases short, with 12 bases between. The CDR3 is made up of 15 amino acids. Germline CDR1 and CDR2: MNHEY and SVGAGI. CDR3 nucleotide sequence: TGTGCCAGCAGCACCGGGACATTTAGCAATCAGCCCCAGCATTTT. The encoded protein is CASSTGTFSNQPQHF.

The gene calls are TRBV24-1 and TRBJ2-5, with 12 nucleotides matching TRBD2. V was clipped by 8 bases and J by 2 bases; unmatched bases: 11. The CDR3 consists of 17 residues. Looked up from germline, CDR1 is KGHDR and CDR2 is SFDVKD. CDR3 region: CATNVLAGGDRQETQYF. The CDR3 nucleotides read TGTGCCACCAATGTGCTAGCGGGAGGGGACCGGCAAGAGACCCAGTACTTC.

This clonotype was found many times. The chain has TRBV7-2 and TRBJ2-1, with 8 bases identical to TRBD2. There are 19 residues in the CDR3. Germline CDR1 reads SGHTA; CDR2 reads FQGNSA. V shed 3 bases, J shed 7 bases, and the junction held 20 bases outside the gene matches. The CDR3 region is CASSLDRALGGGNRNEQFF. The CDR3 DNA reads as TGTGCCAGCAGCTTGGATCGTGCCTTAGGCGGGGGGAATCGGAATGAGCAGTTCTTC.

This clonotype was counted ten times or more. The V call is TRBV10-3, the J call TRBJ1-5; 7 bases line up with TRBD1. The germline V gene encodes CDR1 ENHRY and CDR2 SYGVKD. The CDR3 totals 15 residues. V lost 11 bases, J lost 4 bases, and 14 bases stayed unmatched. The DNA of the CDR3 is TGTGCCGCGCGCAACCAGGGGGGGGATAATCAGCCCCAGCATTTT. It specifies CAARNQGGDNQPQHF.

The chain couples TRBV7-2 to TRBJ2-7, with 8 bases identical to TRBD1. CDR1 is SGHTA, CDR2 FQGNSA, per germline. The V and J ends lost 3 bases and 3 bases, in that order; junction bases with no gene match: 13. This CDR3 spans 17 amino acids. CDR3 in DNA: TGTGCCAGCAGCTTGAGGACAGGGCGGTGGTCTTACTACGAGCAGTACTTC. Translating gives CASSLRTGRWSYYEQYF.